The present TCR beta chain was sequenced within a study of T cells in Graves' hyperthyroidism and ophthalmopathy. Broader study findings: A 13 V-J signature model discriminated ophthalmopathy versus stable hyperthyroidism.

Diagnoses were established using clinical symptoms, serum thyroxine and TRAb, thyroid ultrasound and orbital computed tomography. Many counts were recorded for this clonotype. Its antigen is not known. Amplification targeted TCR beta CDR3 regions from RNA transcripts. The TCR CDR3 was amplified in a first-round RT-PCR using the HTBI primer set. MiXCR, run by TCRdb on the multiplex PCR reads, gives a single entry per CDR3 protein. Of over 250,000 distinct CDR3 sequences listed, 15% to 20% were seen once; the top ten hold just over 55%. Between the trimmed V and J ends, which lost 5 bases and 5 bases, there was a span of 15 bases. The length of the CDR3 is 14 residues. Germline V gives CDR1 SNHLY, CDR2 FYNNEI.

This clonotype was sampled from an older woman with Graves' ophthalmopathy. This chain connects TRBV2 to TRBJ1-1, with D possibly TRBD1 on 5 matching bases. Sequenced material: blood. This CDR3 reads CASSQSRDGTEAFF. The CDR3 DNA reads TGTGCCAGCAGTCAGTCCAGGGATGGGACTGAAGCTTTCTTT.